The 32 T cell receptor beta chains below were found in one sample sequenced in a study of T cells in Graves' hyperthyroidism and ophthalmopathy. Template material for amplifying TCR beta CDR3 regions consisted of RNA transcripts. RT-PCR in the first round (using the HTBI primer set) targeted the TCR CDR3. Via MiXCR, TCRdb re-called the multiplex PCR reads, giving one row per CDR3 protein. The sample holds over 650,000 distinct CDR3 sequences, 45% seen once. Sequencing was carried out using peripheral blood or thyroid tissue (not recorded which). The source of these receptors is an adult man with Graves' disease, either hyperthyroidism or ophthalmopathy (not recorded which).

This clonotype was recorded many times. This chain uses TRBV24-1 with TRBJ1-2; 8 nucleotides match TRBD1. This CDR3 is 13 amino acids long. V dropped 9 bases and J dropped 7; count of bases not matched to a gene: 9. CDR1 is KGHDR, CDR2 SFDVKD, per germline. This CDR3 reads CATQETGDPGYTF. CDR3 coding DNA: TGTGCCACCCAGGAGACAGGGGATCCTGGCTACACCTTC.

There are many counts of this clonotype. This chain joins TRBV10-3 and TRBJ1-1; D is uncertain. The germline V gene encodes CDR1 ENHRY and CDR2 SYGVKD. This CDR3 region has 13 residues. V lost 6 bases and J lost 4, with 12 bases in between. CDR3 sequence (DNA): TGTGCCATCAGGGAGGGAGGTGGCACTGAAGCTTTCTTT. It is translated as CAIREGGGTEAFF.

This clonotype has at least ten counts. The chain recombines TRBV20-1 with TRBJ1-5, with a possible D match to TRBD1 (5 bases). Between the trimmed V and J ends, which lost 1 base and 6 bases, there was a span of 16 bases. Per the germline V gene, CDR1 is DFQATT and CDR2 is SNEGSKA (reference sequence). The CDR3 has 15 residues. The chain's CDR3 is CSARAPGTAAQPQHF. The CDR3 DNA reads TGCAGTGCTAGAGCACCCGGGACCGCCGCTCAGCCCCAGCATTTT.

V gene TRBV19 combines with J gene TRBJ1-3, with 7 bases fitting TRBD1. CDR3 length: 17 residues. J was trimmed by 1 base and V by 6 bases; bases with no gene match: 12. CDR1 is LNHDA and CDR2 is SQIVND in the germline V gene (reference sequence). This CDR3 is CASRPPGTARSGNTIYF. Here the CDR3 DNA reads TGTGCCAGTAGGCCTCCTGGGACAGCTCGATCTGGAAACACCATATATTTT.

The rearrangement uses TRBV5-1 and TRBJ2-7; TRBD2 matches at 11 bases. This CDR3 is 16 amino acids long. Germline CDR1 reads SGHRS; CDR2 reads YFSETQ. The V segment lost 9 bases and the J segment 0 bases; nucleotides outside the gene matches: 11. The CDR3 sequence is CATRRLAGSSSYEQYF. The CDR3 DNA sequence: TGCGCCACCCGCCGACTAGCGGGGAGTAGCTCCTACGAGCAGTACTTC. Full variable domain (missing parts from reference TRBV5-1 and TRBJ2-7): KAGVTQTPRYLIKTRGQQVTLSCSPISGHRSVSWYQQTPGQGLQFLFEYFSETQRNKGNFPGRFSGRQFSNSRSEMNVSTLELGDSALYLCATRRLAGSSSYEQYFGPGTRLTVT.

This clonotype occurred many times. This rearrangement joins TRBV7-9 to TRBJ2-7; TRBD1 is a possible D gene (6 bases). The CDR3 has 13 residues. The germline V gene encodes CDR1 SEHNR and CDR2 FQNEAQ (reference sequence). Trimming removed 2 bases from V and 4 bases from J, with 9 bases in between. In DNA form, the CDR3 reads TGTGCCAGCAGCTTACTGCAGGGGTACGAGCAGTACTTC. Amino acids: CASSLLQGYEQYF.

This clonotype occurred a few times. The V gene is TRBV19, the J gene TRBJ1-1, with D uncertain. The CDR3 is made up of 15 amino acids. Between the trimmed V and J ends, which lost 5 bases and 0 bases, there was a span of 13 bases. CDR1 is LNHDA and CDR2 is SQIVND in the germline V gene (reference sequence). This chain's CDR3 is CASSLPTTMNTEAFF. The CDR3 DNA sequence: TGTGCCAGTAGTCTCCCAACTACTATGAACACTGAAGCTTTCTTT.

Regarding this clonotype: Possible read error: a much larger clone is one base away. The chain couples TRBV12-3 or TRBV12-4 to TRBJ1-4, with D perhaps matching TRBD1 (6 bases). The V end was cut by 5 bases, the J end by 2 bases, with 12 bases between. CDR3 length equals 15 residues. CDR3 DNA sequence: TGTGCCAGCAGTCCCCAGGACAGTACTAATGAAAAACTGTTTTTT. Its translation: CASSPQDSTNEKLFF.

The chain has TRBV7-9 and TRBJ2-6; unclear D gene. The V end lost 4 bases, the J end lost 5 bases, and 12 bases lay between the germline ends. The germline V gene has CDR1 SEHNR and CDR2 FQNEAQ (reference sequence). This CDR3 contains 15 residues. This CDR3 reads CASSSSGSRANVLTF. The CDR3 DNA sequence: TGTGCCAGCAGCTCCTCTGGTTCTAGGGCCAACGTCCTGACTTTC.

The table lists this clonotype with a few counts. At one end the junction does not follow the germline gene, possibly because of a read error. The chain couples TRBV7-9 to TRBJ1-2; 11 bases match TRBD1. Germline V gives CDR1 SEHNR, CDR2 FQNEAQ (reference sequence). This CDR3 is built from 15 residues. The CDR3 nucleotides are TGCGCCAGCAGCCCGACTCCGGGACAGGGGGGAGACTACACCTTC. Its protein product is CASSPTPGQGGDYTF.

This rearrangement joins TRBV7-8 to TRBJ1-6, with a weak D call TRBD1 (6 bases). The germline CDR1 and CDR2 sequences are SGHVS and FQNEAQ. The CDR3 has 13 residues. V was cut by 1 base and J by 11 bases, with 9 bases left in between. The CDR3 DNA is TGTGCCAGCAGCTTAGGAGAGGGGGCACCCCTCCACTTT. Translating gives CASSLGEGAPLHF.

This clonotype came up many times. This chain links TRBV7-8 with TRBJ1-1; D might be TRBD1 (6 bases). The CDR3 extends over 14 amino acids. The V end lost 5 bases, the J end lost 6 bases, and 16 bases lay between the germline ends. The germline V gene has CDR1 SGHVS and CDR2 FQNEAQ. CDR3: CASSPHTGSSEAFF. For the CDR3, the DNA is TGTGCCAGCAGCCCTCACACAGGGTCATCTGAAGCTTTCTTT.

The V gene is TRBV29-1, the J gene TRBJ2-5, with TRBD2 matching 10 bases. TRBJ2-1 explains the end of the DNA better; the J call may be wrong. The CDR3 covers 14 residues. Germline V gene data show CDR1 as SQVTM and CDR2 as ANQGSEA. The CDR3 sequence: CSVDEGSGGHLQFF. As DNA, the CDR3 is TGCAGCGTTGATGAGGGTAGCGGGGGGCACCTACAGTTCTTC.

This clonotype has ten or more counts. The rearrangement joins TRBV7-9 to TRBJ2-7; possible D gene TRBD2, 5 bases. Germline V gene sequence: CDR1 SEHNR, CDR2 FQNEAQ (reference sequence). Trimming stripped 6 bases from V and 3 bases from J, with 9 bases between. This CDR3 has 12 amino acids. The DNA of the CDR3 is TGTGCCAGCAGTGCTCGGGGCTACGAGCAGTACTTC. It yields the protein CASSARGYEQYF.

This clonotype was counted a few times. The V gene is TRBV5-1, the J gene TRBJ1-6; TRBD1 might be the D (6 bases). The CDR3 is made up of 14 amino acids. Germline loops: CDR1 SGHRS, CDR2 YFSETQ. V was pared by 4 bases and J by 14 bases, with 19 bases between. The CDR3 bases are TGCGCCAGCAGCCCGGACAGTTTTAATTTTTCCCTCCACTTT. Its protein is CASSPDSFNFSLHF.

The V and J genes are TRBV2 and TRBJ1-1; D unclear. The germline V gene has CDR1 SNHLY and CDR2 FYNNEI. The V gene lost 4 bases and the J gene lost 2 bases, with 11 bases spanning the gap. The CDR3 totals 14 residues. CDR3: CASSAPRVNTEAFF. CDR3 nucleotide sequence: TGTGCCAGCAGTGCTCCCAGAGTTAACACTGAAGCTTTCTTT.

Of note for this clonotype: One base away lies a much larger clone, so this may be a sequencing read error. This sequence joins TRBV6-5 and TRBJ2-5; 8 bases are shared with TRBD2. The CDR3 has 14 amino acids. Germline V gives CDR1 MNHEY, CDR2 SVGAGI. CDR3 loop: CASRYSTSATAQYF. The CDR3 DNA follows: TGTGCCAGCAGGTACTCGACTAGCGCAACGGCCCAGTACTTC.

The chain couples TRBV19 to TRBJ1-2; possible D gene TRBD1, 5 bases. The CDR3 has 12 residues. Germline CDR1 is LNHDA and CDR2 is SQIVND (reference sequence). Trimming took 7 bases from V and 5 from J, leaving 11 bases between them. CDR3 DNA: TGTGCCAGTACCCCAGGGCTATATGGCTACACCTTC. Its translation: CASTPGLYGYTF.

This clonotype was seen ten or more times. The V and J genes are TRBV12-3 or TRBV12-4 and TRBJ2-5, with a possible D match to TRBD2 (5 bases). Trimming left V 0 bases short and J 4 bases short, with 9 bases between. The CDR3 length is 14 residues. CDR3 DNA sequence: TGTGCCAGCAGTTTAGCGGGAGTAGGAGAGACCCAGTACTTC. Protein sequence: CASSLAGVGETQYF.

This rearrangement joins TRBV2 to TRBJ1-2, with D unclear. Trimming left V 5 bases short and J 4 bases short, with 17 bases between. In germline, CDR1 is SNHLY, CDR2 FYNNEI. The CDR3 covers 15 residues. CDR3 loop: CASSLIKAVTYGYTF. CDR3 in DNA: TGTGCCAGCAGTCTCATCAAGGCAGTCACCTATGGCTACACCTTC.

In this sample, this clonotype turned up a few times. The chain joins TRBV5-1 to TRBJ1-1, with 7 bases identical to TRBD1. The CDR3 has 16 residues. Trimming cost V 4 bases and J 0 bases; bases outside gene matches: 9. Germline V lookup: CDR1 SGHRS, CDR2 YFSETQ. DNA of the CDR3: TGCGCCAGCAGCCAACGGACAGGAATTATGAACACTGAAGCTTTCTTT. Translation: CASSQRTGIMNTEAFF.

As for this clonotype: It may be a read error: a sequence one base away is much more abundant. This CDR3 fails to terminate in the conserved phenylalanine or tryptophan, so it likely reflects a read error. This chain joins TRBV10-1 and TRBJ1-1; D ambiguous. Germline CDR1 is WNHNN and CDR2 is SYGVQD (reference sequence). CDR3 size: 16 residues. V was pared by 6 bases and J by 1 base, with 18 bases between. The DNA of the CDR3 is TGCGCCAGCAGATTAGGGTGGATGGGAGAGAACACTGAAGCTTTCCTT. Encoded protein: CASRLGWMGENTEAFL.

This clonotype has more than one count but fewer than ten. V and J are TRBV7-9 and TRBJ1-1, with D unclear. V lost 5 bases and J 6 bases, leaving 10 bases between the germline ends. CDR1 is SEHNR and CDR2 is FQNEAQ in the germline V gene (reference sequence). The CDR3 contains 12 residues. DNA of the CDR3: TGTGCCAGCAGCCCACCCGTTCCTGAAGCTTTCTTT. Residues: CASSPPVPEAFF.

This clonotype was observed a single time. The conserved phenylalanine or tryptophan normally closing the CDR3 is absent here, so this likely arose from a read error. The CDR3 reads CSASPGQGYEQYL. In DNA form, the CDR3 reads TGCAGTGCTAGTCCGGGACAGGGGTACGAGCAGTACCTC. The rearrangement links TRBV20-1 to TRBJ2-7, with 10 bases that match TRBD1. Germline V gene lookup returns CDR1 DFQATT and CDR2 SNEGSKA (reference sequence). With V trimmed by 3 bases and J by 4 bases, 3 bases remained unmatched. The CDR3 contains 13 residues.

A word on this clonotype: Possible read error: a much larger clone is one base away. This chain connects TRBV7-9 to TRBJ1-5, with D hard to call. This CDR3 has 15 residues. From germline, CDR1 is SEHNR and CDR2 FQNEAQ (reference sequence). The CDR3 loop reads CTSSRDMNSNQPQHF. DNA of the CDR3: TGTACCAGCAGCCGAGACATGAATAGCAATCAGCCCCAGCATTTT. Drawing the rest from reference TRBV7-9 and TRBJ1-5, the complete variable domain is DTGVSQNPRHKITKRGQNVTFRCDPISEHNRLYWYRQTLGQGPEFLTYFQNEAQLEKSRLLSDRFSAERPKGSFSTLEIQRTEQGDSAMYLCTSSRDMNSNQPQHFGDGTRLSIL.

This clonotype was recorded many times. CDR3 DNA: TGTGCCATCAGGCAGGGAGCGCAATTAGAGACCCAGTACTTC. It yields the protein CAIRQGAQLETQYF. The chain is built from TRBV10-3 and TRBJ2-5; D is possibly TRBD1 or TRBD2 (5 bases each). CDR1 is ENHRY, CDR2 SYGVKD, per germline. The germline V and J ends were trimmed by 6 bases and 4 bases, with 15 bases remaining between them. This CDR3 has 14 residues.

This clonotype showed up just a few times. The V gene is TRBV7-9, the J gene TRBJ1-1; 7 bases are a match to TRBD1. Germline V gene sequence: CDR1 SEHNR, CDR2 FQNEAQ (reference sequence). The CDR3 loop spans 16 amino acids. Trimming cost V 2 bases and J 0 bases; bases outside gene matches: 6. The CDR3 is CASSLSRGLMNTEAFF. CDR3 sequence (DNA): TGTGCCAGCAGCTTATCAAGGGGGCTAATGAACACTGAAGCTTTCTTT.

The V and J genes are TRBV20-1 and TRBJ1-4, with 10 bases matching TRBD1. Trimming removed 0 bases from V and 7 bases from J; junction bases left unmatched: 8. CDR1 and CDR2 (germline): DFQATT, SNEGSKA (reference sequence). The CDR3 has 16 amino acids. CDR3 region: CSARDTSDRGLEKLFF. Here the CDR3 DNA reads TGCAGTGCTAGAGATACTTCAGACAGGGGGCTTGAAAAACTGTTTTTT.

At least ten counts were recorded for this clonotype. This sequence joins TRBV19 and TRBJ1-2; TRBD1 aligns across 7 bases. CDR1 and CDR2 (germline): LNHDA, SQIVND (reference sequence). With V trimmed by 4 bases and J by 4 bases, 6 bases remained unmatched. The CDR3 consists of 14 residues. CDR3 in DNA: TGTGCCAGTAGTACTACAGGGGCGGTCTATGGCTACACCTTC. Translating gives CASSTTGAVYGYTF.

V and J are TRBV7-9 and TRBJ1-4; no definite D call. Germline CDR1 and CDR2: SEHNR and FQNEAQ (reference sequence). Trimming removed 5 bases from V and 8 bases from J, with 21 bases in between. The CDR3 length is 16 residues. CDR3 region: CASSQETLRDIEKLFF. CDR3 DNA: TGTGCCAGCAGCCAAGAGACCCTCCGAGACATAGAAAAACTGTTTTTT.

The J gene is TRBJ1-5, the V gene TRBV11-2; D is possibly TRBD1 (6 bases). V shed 0 bases and J shed 5 bases, with 11 bases lying between them. CDR3 size: 15 residues. Germline CDR1 and CDR2: SGHAT and FQNNGV. The CDR3 sequence: CASSLDGGVHQPQHF. For the CDR3, the DNA is TGTGCCAGCAGCTTAGATGGGGGCGTACATCAGCCCCAGCATTTT. Variable domain in full (rest from reference TRBV11-2 and TRBJ1-5): EAGVAQSPRYKIIEKRQSVAFWCNPISGHATLYWYQQILGQGPKLLIQFQNNGVVDDSQLPKDRFSAERLKGVDSTLKIQPAKLEDSAVYLCASSLDGGVHQPQHFGDGTRLSIL.

This clonotype showed up many times. The genes are TRBV29-1 and TRBJ1-5; D is possibly TRBD1 (5 bases). CDR1 and CDR2 from the germline V gene are SQVTM and ANQGSEA. The CDR3 sequence is 14 residues long. V lost 4 bases, J lost 0 bases, and 10 bases lay in between. The CDR3 nucleotides read TGCAGCGTTGCGCCTGACAGTAGCAATCAGCCCCAGCATTTT. It is translated as CSVAPDSSNQPQHF.